This TCR beta chain emerged from a study of OX40 agonist ivuxolimab in advanced cancers. Study conclusions and caveats: Among the least clonally expanded were partial responders at 0.1-3.0 mg/kg. Expanded clones were, on average, more numerous in CD8+ T cells than in CD4+.

Method: immunoSEQ multiplex PCR; TCRdb's copy keeps in-frame clones and lacks some. The sample contains roughly 75,000 clones, roughly nine tenths of which appear only once. As regards this clone: Antigen: not known.

Germline V gene sequence: CDR1 SQVTM, CDR2 ANQGSEA. There are 19 residues in the CDR3. Losses at the gene ends were 0 bases for V and 0 bases for J; bases not matched to a gene: 11. Sequencing was performed on CD4+ or CD8+ T cells sorted from blood, taken in a trial of the OX40 agonist ivuxolimab. The receptor was derived from an adult with an advanced solid tumor such as melanoma, head and neck, liver or kidney cancer. The chain carries TRBV29-1 and TRBJ2-6; 7 bases match TRBD1. CDR3 sequence reads: CSVEDYGDSPSSGANVLTF. In nucleotides, the CDR3 is TGCAGCGTTGAAGATTACGGGGACAGCCCTAGCTCTGGGGCCAACGTCCTGACTTTC.